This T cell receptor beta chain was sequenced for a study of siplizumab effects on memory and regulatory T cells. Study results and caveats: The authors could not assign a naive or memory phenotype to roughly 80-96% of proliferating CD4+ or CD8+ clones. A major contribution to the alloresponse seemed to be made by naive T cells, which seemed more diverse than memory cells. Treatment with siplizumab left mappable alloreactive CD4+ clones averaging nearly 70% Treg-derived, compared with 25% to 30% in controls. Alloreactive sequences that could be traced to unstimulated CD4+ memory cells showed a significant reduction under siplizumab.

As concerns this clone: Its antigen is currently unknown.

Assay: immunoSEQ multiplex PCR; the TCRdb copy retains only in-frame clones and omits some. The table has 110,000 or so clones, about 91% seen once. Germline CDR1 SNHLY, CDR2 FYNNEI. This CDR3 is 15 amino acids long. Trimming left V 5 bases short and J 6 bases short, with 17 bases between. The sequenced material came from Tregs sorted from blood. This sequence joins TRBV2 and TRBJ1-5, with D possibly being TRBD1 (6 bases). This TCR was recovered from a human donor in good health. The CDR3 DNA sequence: TGTGCCAGCAGTCCCACAGGGAGGGGGAGTCAGCCCCAGCATTTT. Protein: CASSPTGRGSQPQHF.